The subject of this entry is one T cell receptor beta chain. The V end lost 4 bases, the J end lost 0 bases, and 7 bases lay between the germline ends. CDR1 SNHLY and CDR2 FYNNEI come from the germline V gene. The CDR3 sequence is 14 residues long. Generated by immunoSEQ multiplex PCR, the TCRdb table keeps only in-frame clones and is missing some. The sample carries roughly 15,000 clones, approximately 72% recorded once. The source of the sample is a study of T cells after somatic rescue of genetic block. The clonotype was recovered from a boy between 10 and 17 years old. The rearrangement links TRBV2 to TRBJ1-5; D unresolved. The sample consisted of peripheral blood mononuclear cells (PBMCs). CDR3 protein: CASSAKVSNQPQHF. CDR3 coding DNA: TGTGCCAGCAGTGCGAAGGTTAGCAATCAGCCCCAGCATTTT.